The next 15 T cell receptor beta chains were all read from a single sample in a study of tumour-infiltrating T cells in Burkitt lymphoma. Measured with immunoSEQ multiplex PCR; TCRdb has only the in-frame clones, and not every one. The sample lists fewer than 8,000 clones, about a sixth occurring once. Sequences were obtained from tumor tissue. These receptors were taken from a human donor with diffuse large B-cell lymphoma.

The genes are TRBV5-1 and TRBJ1-1; TRBD1 aligns across 8 bases. This CDR3 is 13 amino acids long. J was trimmed by 5 bases and V by 3 bases; bases with no gene match: 3. Germline V CDR1 and CDR2: SGHRS, YFSETQ. The CDR3 nucleotides read TGCGCCAGCAGCTATCGACAGGGGACTGAAGCTTTCTTT. It yields the protein CASSYRQGTEAFF.

This clone turned up a few times. The chain joins TRBV27 to TRBJ1-2, with a possible D match to TRBD1 (6 bases). Trimming shortened V by 6 bases and J by 2 bases, and 19 bases separated the two germline ends. The CDR3 covers 16 residues. Germline V CDR1 and CDR2: MNHEY, SMNVEV (reference sequence). The CDR3 here is CASRLVLGRGNYGYTF. As DNA, the CDR3 is TGTGCCAGCAGACTCGTCCTAGGCAGGGGAAACTATGGCTACACCTTC.

The J gene is TRBJ2-7, the V gene TRBV7-6; 7 bases line up with TRBD2. Germline CDR1 SGHVS, CDR2 FNYEAQ. The length of the CDR3 is 15 residues. J was trimmed by 2 bases and V by 5 bases; bases with no gene match: 9. The CDR3 DNA sequence: TGTGCCAGCAGCCCCGGGACTATAGGGGCCTACGAGCAGTACTTC. Translated: CASSPGTIGAYEQYF.

This clone was detected a few times. The CDR3 DNA reads TGCAGTGCTAGATACACAGATACGCAGTATTTT. It specifies CSARYTDTQYF. This chain connects TRBV20-1 to TRBJ2-3, with D unclear. Germline assignment: CDR1 DFQATT and CDR2 SNEGSKA (reference sequence). V shed 2 bases and J shed 2 bases, with 2 bases lying between them. The length of the CDR3 is 11 residues.

In its sample, this clone was seen a few times. The V call is TRBV30, the J call TRBJ1-4, with 9 nucleotides matching TRBD1. Germline CDR1 reads GTSNPN; CDR2 reads SVGIG (reference sequence). Trimming cost V 6 bases and J 8 bases; bases outside gene matches: 7. The CDR3 extends over 13 amino acids. The CDR3 coding sequence is TGTGCCTGCGCGGGACAGGGAGGGGAAAAACTGTTTTTT. It codes for CACAGQGGEKLFF.

This clone came up a few times. V usage is TRBV7-2 and J usage is TRBJ2-2; 11 bases agree with TRBD2. CDR3 length equals 19 residues. After removal of 4 bases from V and 5 bases from J, the junction contained 15 bases not matched to a gene. Germline V lookup: CDR1 SGHTA, CDR2 FQGNSA. The CDR3 DNA reads as TGTGCCAGCAGCTCGGGACTAGCGGCCTTCGAAGCGAGGACCGGGGAGCTGTTTTTT. It encodes CASSSGLAAFEARTGELFF.

This clone was seen more than once but under ten times. DNA of the CDR3: TGCGCCAGCGCTGAGGGGTTGGCTGGGGAGACCCAGTACTTC. It encodes CASAEGLAGETQYF. The chain has TRBV5-1 and TRBJ2-5, with D perhaps being TRBD1 or TRBD2 (5 bases each). Trimming took off 7 bases at V and 5 bases at J, with 18 bases between the two ends. The CDR3 is made up of 14 amino acids. CDR1 and CDR2 (germline): SGHRS, YFSETQ. Full variable domain (missing parts from reference TRBV5-1 and TRBJ2-5): KAGVTQTPRYLIKTRGQQVTLSCSPISGHRSVSWYQQTPGQGLQFLFEYFSETQRNKGNFPGRFSGRQFSNSRSEMNVSTLELGDSALYLCASAEGLAGETQYFGPGTRLLVL.

A few counts support this clone. The chain carries TRBV18 and TRBJ2-7; the match to TRBD2 covers 13 bases. Unmatched junction bases numbered 2, after V lost 3 bases and J lost 3 bases. Per germline, CDR1 KGHSH and CDR2 LQKENI. CDR3 length: 15 amino acids. The CDR3 region has the DNA TGTGCCAGCTCACCCGGGACTAGCGGGAACTACGAGCAGTACTTC. This translates into CASSPGTSGNYEQYF. Looking up the rest from reference TRBV18 and TRBJ2-7 gives the full variable domain: NAGVMQNPRHLVRRRGQEARLRCSPMKGHSHVYWYRQLPEEGLKFMVYLQKENIIDESGMPKERFSAEFPKEGPSILRIQQVVRGDSAAYFCASSPGTSGNYEQYFGPGTRLTVT.

V usage is TRBV5-5 and J usage is TRBJ2-2; 14 nucleotides agree with TRBD2. The CDR3 runs 17 residues. The trim removed 3 bases at V and 0 bases at J, leaving 1 base unmatched. Looked up from germline, CDR1 is SGHKS and CDR2 is YYEKEE (reference sequence). CDR3 residues: CASSSGLAGANTGELFF. The CDR3 DNA follows: TGTGCCAGCAGCTCGGGACTAGCGGGAGCGAACACCGGGGAGCTGTTTTTT.

This clone was seen a few times. The chain is built from TRBV29-1 and TRBJ1-2, with a possible D match to TRBD1 (6 bases). The CDR3 spans 13 residues. With 4 bases removed from V and 4 bases from J, the gap between germline ends came to 13 bases. The germline CDR1 and CDR2 sequences are SQVTM and ANQGSEA. CDR3 sequence: CSVGVGGGYGYTF. In nucleotides, the CDR3 is TGCAGCGTTGGTGTTGGGGGCGGCTATGGCTACACCTTC.

This clone has only a few counts. The chain combines TRBV29-1 with TRBJ1-3; D is unresolved. CDR3 size: 11 residues. V was clipped by 8 bases and J by 4 bases, with 9 bases between them. The germline V gene encodes CDR1 SQVTM and CDR2 ANQGSEA. CDR3 in amino acids: CSSTTGNTIYF. The CDR3 DNA is TGCAGCTCAACAACAGGAAACACCATATATTTT.

The CDR3 protein is CASSPESFYGYTF. In nucleotides, the CDR3 is TGCGCCAGCAGCCCGGAATCGTTCTATGGCTACACCTTC. This sequence joins TRBV5-1 and TRBJ1-2; D gene ambiguous. The CDR3 has 13 amino acids. The V end lost 4 bases, the J end lost 4 bases, and 11 bases lay between the germline ends. Germline V lookup: CDR1 SGHRS, CDR2 YFSETQ.

This clone was picked up a small number of times. The gene calls are TRBV5-1 and TRBJ1-4; D gene uncertain. Germline lookup yields CDR1 SGHRS and CDR2 YFSETQ. The germline V and J ends were trimmed by 2 bases and 0 bases, with 14 bases remaining between them. The CDR3 is made up of 17 amino acids. CDR3 DNA: TGCGCCAGCAGCTTAGGACCCCCCCCTGCAACTAATGAAAAACTGTTTTTT. It is translated as CASSLGPPPATNEKLFF.

This sequence joins TRBV4-1 and TRBJ2-3, with 8 bases matching TRBD2. From germline, CDR1 is MGHRA and CDR2 YSYEKL. The CDR3 totals 19 residues. With V trimmed by 0 bases and J by 3 bases, 14 bases remained unmatched. The CDR3 reads CASSQDPLLIAGKTDTQYF. The CDR3 DNA reads TGCGCCAGCAGCCAAGACCCCCTTTTAATAGCGGGAAAGACAGATACGCAGTATTTT.

This chain uses TRBV7-3 with TRBJ1-1; TRBD1 aligns across 7 bases. Germline V gene sequence: CDR1 SGHTA, CDR2 FQGTGA. CDR3 size: 14 residues. Trimming removed 4 bases from V and 3 bases from J; junction bases left unmatched: 5. The CDR3 DNA reads TGTGCCAGCAGCTCAACTCAGGGGGACACTGAAGCTTTCTTT. It is translated as CASSSTQGDTEAFF.